This TCR beta chain originates from a study of chemoradiotherapy in HPV16-positive cancers. Study observations and caveats: Only a couple of HPV16-positive patients supplied the functional HPV-specificity definition. During treatment, candidate HPV-specific clones and E7-related motifs expanded in tumor. Better recurrence-free survival went with HPV-responsive T-cell expansion in HPV16-positive patients.

Repeated repertoire sampling spanned the course of chemoradiotherapy. TCRdb's table, derived via immunoSEQ multiplex PCR, lists solely in-frame clones and lacks some. Of about 11,000 clones listed, 65% to 80% are singletons. This clone was counted a few times. Its antigen is still unknown. The CDR3 is 15 residues long. J gave up 4 bases and V 1 base, and 6 bases lay outside the gene matches. The germline V gene encodes CDR1 SGHDT and CDR2 YYEEEE. The gene calls are TRBV5-6 and TRBJ2-7; 9 nucleotides line up with TRBD2. The sequence was collected from a human donor with HPV-associated anogenital cancer. This sample was gathered from a patient who underwent chemoradiotherapy. The CDR3 DNA reads as TGTGCCAGCAGCTTGCTTTTAGCGGGAGTTTACGAGCAGTACTTC. The encoded protein is CASSLLLAGVYEQYF.